The 21 T cell receptor beta chains listed next were all sequenced from one sample in a study of blood T cell repertoires in COVID-19. Only in-frame clones appear in the TCRdb table, and some are missing; sequencing was by immunoSEQ multiplex PCR. The sample includes about 120,000 clones, more than 75% of them seen just once. The sequencing input was peripheral blood. The receptors stem from a woman in her forties or fifties with acute or convalescent COVID-19.

As regards this clone: Other DNA variants within this sample encode the same CDR3. The chain is built from TRBV9 and TRBJ1-6; tentative D call: TRBD1 (5 bases). V lost 0 bases to trimming and J lost 4 bases, with 8 bases between them. Germline CDR1 is SGDLS and CDR2 is YYNGEE. The CDR3 spans 15 residues. The CDR3 protein is CASSVGQGYNSPLHF. The DNA of the CDR3 is TGTGCCAGCAGCGTAGGCCAGGGTTATAATTCACCCCTCCACTTT.

The rearrangement links TRBV24-1 to TRBJ2-2; 11 bases fit TRBD1. CDR1 KGHDR and CDR2 SFDVKD come from the germline V gene. The CDR3 sequence is 13 residues long. V dropped 9 bases and J dropped 7; count of bases not matched to a gene: 3. Written as DNA, the CDR3 is TGTGCCACCGGGGGACAGGGGGTCGGGGAGCTGTTTTTT. Protein sequence: CATGGQGVGELFF.

This clone showed up just a few times. The chain combines TRBV18 with TRBJ1-3; no definite D call. V was pared by 2 bases and J by 0 bases, with 8 bases between. Germline V gives CDR1 KGHSH, CDR2 LQKENI. The CDR3 totals 15 residues. CDR3 sequence: CASSPIQSSGNTIYF. The CDR3 DNA is TGTGCCAGCTCACCAATACAGTCCTCTGGAAACACCATATATTTT.

The V call is TRBV30, the J call TRBJ2-7; TRBD2 is a possible D gene (5 bases). The CDR3 totals 13 residues. The V end lost 2 bases, the J end lost 1 base, and 9 bases lay between the germline ends. Germline CDR1 GTSNPN, CDR2 SVGIG (reference sequence). The CDR3 protein is CAWSRDKSYEQYF. The CDR3 nucleotides read TGTGCCTGGAGTCGGGATAAATCCTACGAGCAGTACTTC.

CDR3 DNA: TGTGCCAGCGGGACAGGGGGCCGACCCCCCTATGGCTACACCTTC. Translation: CASGTGGRPPYGYTF. The chain combines TRBV7-9 with TRBJ1-2; TRBD1 matches 12 bases. The CDR3 runs to 15 residues. The V segment lost 8 bases and the J segment 4 bases; nucleotides outside the gene matches: 8. CDR1 and CDR2 from the germline V gene are SEHNR and FQNEAQ (reference sequence).

This clone was found a few times. The chain links TRBV5-6 to TRBJ1-2, with TRBD1 matching over 7 bases. This CDR3 contains 14 residues. Germline-derived CDR1 and CDR2 are SGHDT and YYEEEE. The V and J ends lost 4 bases and 8 bases, in that order; junction bases with no gene match: 11. The CDR3 sequence is CASSPTGASIGYTF. CDR3 coding DNA: TGTGCCAGCAGCCCTACAGGGGCCTCTATCGGCTACACCTTC.

This clone was detected once. DNA for the CDR3: TGTGCCAGCAGCCCACGAGCAATAAGCTCTGGGGCCAACGTCCTGACTTTC. Translation: CASSPRAISSGANVLTF. The V call is TRBV7-2, the J call TRBJ2-6; D gene unclear. There are 17 residues in the CDR3. V was pared by 5 bases and J by 0 bases, with 14 bases between. Germline V gene lookup returns CDR1 SGHTA and CDR2 FQGNSA.

CDR3 nucleotides: TGTGCCACCAATCGTCCTGAGGATCGGTCCTCGGCTGGAAACACCATATATTTT. Its protein is CATNRPEDRSSAGNTIYF. The rearrangement joins TRBV27 to TRBJ1-3, with D hard to call. Germline CDR1 reads MNHEY; CDR2 reads SMNVEV (reference sequence). V dropped 10 bases and J dropped 2 bases, with 27 bases sitting between them. The CDR3 covers 18 residues.

This clone appeared once. The chain couples TRBV6-2 or TRBV6-3 to TRBJ1-6; 7 nucleotides match TRBD1. The V gene end was trimmed by 5 bases and the J gene end by 9 bases; junction bases not matched to a gene: 4. Germline CDR1 reads MNHEY; CDR2 reads SVGEGT. This CDR3 contains 13 residues. The CDR3 DNA sequence: TGTGCCAGCAGTGCCAGGGGGAGTTCACCCCTCCACTTT. It codes for CASSARGSSPLHF.

This clone appeared a few times. The gene calls are TRBV19 and TRBJ1-4; possibly TRBD1 for D (6 bases). V was trimmed by 6 bases and J by 4 bases, leaving 21 bases between them. The germline CDR1 and CDR2 sequences are LNHDA and SQIVND (reference sequence). The CDR3 sequence is 17 residues long. The CDR3, as DNA: TGTGCCAGTAGCGAAACGGGACATTCCAGCTATAATGAAAAACTGTTTTTT. Protein sequence: CASSETGHSSYNEKLFF. Filled out from reference TRBV19 and TRBJ1-4, the complete variable domain reads DGGITQSPKYLFRKEGQNVTLSCEQNLNHDAMYWYRQDPGQGLRLIYYSQIVNDFQKGDIAEGYSVSREKKESFPLTVTSAQKNPTAFYLCASSETGHSSYNEKLFFGSGTQLSVL.

The sample holds one count of this clone. J is TRBJ2-2 and V is TRBV7-9; a possible D gene is TRBD2 (6 bases). CDR3 length: 15 residues. The germline V gene encodes CDR1 SEHNR and CDR2 FQNEAQ (reference sequence). V was cut by 3 bases and J by 1 base, with 9 bases left in between. This chain's CDR3 is CASSFGGKNTGELFF. Here the CDR3 DNA reads TGTGCCAGCAGCTTCGGCGGGAAGAACACCGGGGAGCTGTTTTTT.

The gene calls are TRBV24-1 and TRBJ2-3; perhaps TRBD2 as D (5 bases). The CDR3 runs to 13 residues. From germline, CDR1 is KGHDR and CDR2 SFDVKD. The V gene lost 7 bases and the J gene lost 4 bases, with 11 bases spanning the gap. CDR3 sequence: CATSTPGADTQYF. The CDR3 DNA follows: TGTGCCACCAGCACGCCCGGGGCAGATACGCAGTATTTT.

The rearrangement links TRBV12-3 or TRBV12-4 to TRBJ1-3; 7 nucleotides align to TRBD1. The CDR3 is made up of 12 amino acids. Losses at the gene ends were 5 bases for V and 7 bases for J; bases not matched to a gene: 2. The CDR3 spells CASSLGGNTIYF. CDR3 nucleotide sequence: TGTGCCAGCAGTCTAGGGGGCAACACCATATATTTT.

V is TRBV7-2 and J is TRBJ2-2, with no clear D. Germline V lookup: CDR1 SGHTA, CDR2 FQGNSA. Trimming left V 1 base short and J 5 bases short, with 5 bases between. This CDR3 comprises 13 residues. The CDR3 region has the DNA TGTGCCAGCAGCTTAGTACAAACCGGGGAGCTGTTTTTT. It codes for CASSLVQTGELFF.

The chain is built from TRBV18 and TRBJ1-2; D gene ambiguous. The germline V and J ends were trimmed by 0 bases and 3 bases, with 8 bases remaining between them. Germline V CDR1 and CDR2: KGHSH, LQKENI. This CDR3 contains 14 residues. CDR3 DNA: TGTGCCAGCTCACCACCGGCAGCGGACTATGGCTACACCTTC. Encoded protein: CASSPPAADYGYTF.

The rearrangement joins TRBV11-3 to TRBJ2-3; 8 bases align to TRBD2. The CDR3 consists of 17 residues. J was trimmed by 1 base and V by 0 bases; bases with no gene match: 6. Germline assignment: CDR1 SGHNT and CDR2 YENEEA. CDR3 sequence: CASSLDFKRGRTDTQYF. CDR3 nucleotide sequence: TGTGCCAGCAGCTTAGATTTCAAGCGGGGGCGCACAGATACGCAGTATTTT.

The chain uses TRBV5-3 and TRBJ2-7; TRBD2 matches at 8 bases. TRBV5-3 is annotated as an ORF whose role is uncertain. After removal of 4 bases from V and 4 bases from J, the junction contained 10 bases not matched to a gene. The CDR3 runs 15 residues. DNA of the CDR3: TGTGCCAGAAGCAAGATAAGCGGGAGCCTATACGAGCAGTACTTC. This sequence encodes CARSKISGSLYEQYF.

The chain has TRBV6-2 or TRBV6-3 and TRBJ2-6; D not certain. Germline values: CDR1 MNHEY, CDR2 SVGEGT. V shed 2 bases and J shed 2 bases, with 4 bases lying between them. The CDR3 length is 14 residues. CDR3 DNA: TGTGCCAGCAGTTACCCGGCTGGGGCCAACGTCCTGACTTTC. Encoded protein: CASSYPAGANVLTF.

The V gene is TRBV19, the J gene TRBJ2-3; 7 bases align to TRBD2. This CDR3 contains 11 residues. Losses at the gene ends were 8 bases for V and 10 bases for J; bases not matched to a gene: 6. CDR1 LNHDA and CDR2 SQIVND come from the germline V gene (reference sequence). CDR3 DNA: TGTGCCAGTGGGGACTACGGCGCGCAGTATTTT. The encoded protein is CASGDYGAQYF.

The V and J genes are TRBV19 and TRBJ2-1; weak D call: TRBD1 (5 bases). CDR1 is LNHDA, CDR2 SQIVND, per germline (reference sequence). The CDR3 is 13 residues long. Deletions cut 3 bases from V and 4 bases from J, with 7 bases between. The CDR3 here is CASSIQGYNEQFF. The CDR3 DNA reads as TGTGCCAGTAGTATTCAGGGTTACAATGAGCAGTTCTTC.

This clone was detected only once. The chain links TRBV9 to TRBJ1-4; perhaps TRBD1 as D (5 bases). The germline V gene has CDR1 SGDLS and CDR2 YYNGEE. Deletions cut 3 bases from V and 2 bases from J, with 5 bases between. This CDR3 is 13 amino acids long. The CDR3 here is CASSGQTNEKLFF. CDR3 coding DNA: TGTGCCAGCAGCGGACAGACTAATGAAAAACTGTTTTTT. Full variable domain (remainder filled in from reference TRBV9 and TRBJ1-4): DSGVTQTPKHLITATGQRVTLRCSPRSGDLSVYWYQQSLDQGLQFLIQYYNGEERAKGNILERFSAQQFPDLHSELNLSSLELGDSALYFCASSGQTNEKLFFGSGTQLSVL.